Below are 10 T cell receptor beta chains sequenced from a single sample in a study of control samples from healthy donors and cancer patients. Assay used: immunoSEQ multiplex PCR; TCRdb lists only in-frame clones, some missing. The sample carries about 28,000 clones, just under 90% recorded once. Sequencing was performed on PBMCs. Receptor source: a woman between 40 and 50 years old with lung cancer.

This chain joins TRBV7-2 and TRBJ1-3, with D possibly being TRBD1 (6 bases). The CDR3 covers 15 residues. The germline CDR1 and CDR2 sequences are SGHTA and FQGNSA. V was shortened by 5 bases and J by 2 bases, with 13 bases between the two germline ends. The CDR3 DNA is TGTGCCAGCAGCCGCAATACAGGGACTGGAAACACCATATATTTT. This gives the protein CASSRNTGTGNTIYF.

This clone was detected once. The chain combines TRBV6-5 with TRBJ2-7, with no clear D. V was trimmed by 7 bases and J by 3 bases, leaving 7 bases between them. The CDR3 covers 11 residues. Germline V gene lookup returns CDR1 MNHEY and CDR2 SVGAGI. CDR3 sequence (DNA): TGTGCCAGCACGAGCGTCTACGAGCAGTACTTC. Translating gives CASTSVYEQYF.

The rearrangement joins TRBV12-5 to TRBJ2-1; 7 nucleotides agree with TRBD2. Germline-derived CDR1 and CDR2 are LGHNT and FRNRAP. The CDR3 runs 14 residues. The junction had 5 bases not matched to a gene; V was cut back by 5 bases and J by 4 bases. DNA for the CDR3: TGTGCTAGTGGTCAAGCGGGGAAGTACAATGAGCAGTTCTTC. Its translation is CASGQAGKYNEQFF. Together with reference TRBV12-5 and TRBJ2-1, the CDR3 gives the full variable domain: DARVTQTPRHKVTEMGQEVTMRCQPILGHNTVFWYRQTMMQGLELLAYFRNRAPLDDSGMPKDRFSAEMPDATLATLKIQPSEPRDSAVYFCASGQAGKYNEQFFGPGTRLTVL.

The chain couples TRBV7-2 to TRBJ2-1; TRBD2 matches at 10 bases. The CDR3 covers 15 residues. Germline V CDR1 and CDR2: SGHTA, FQGNSA. Trimming at V came to 1 base and at J to 11 bases, leaving 8 bases not matched to a gene. CDR3 region: CASSLGLAGDAKQFF. CDR3 DNA sequence: TGTGCCAGCAGCTTAGGACTAGCGGGCGACGCCAAGCAGTTCTTC.

J is TRBJ1-4 and V is TRBV5-1, with TRBD1 matching over 8 bases. This CDR3 contains 17 residues. Germline V gene lookup returns CDR1 SGHRS and CDR2 YFSETQ. J gave up 1 base and V 0 bases, and 5 bases lay outside the gene matches. DNA of the CDR3: TGCGCCAGCAGCTTGGATGGACAGGGTGGAACTAATGAAAAACTGTTTTTT. Protein product: CASSLDGQGGTNEKLFF. Using reference TRBV5-1 and TRBJ1-4 for the parts outside the CDR3, the full variable domain is KAGVTQTPRYLIKTRGQQVTLSCSPISGHRSVSWYQQTPGQGLQFLFEYFSETQRNKGNFPGRFSGRQFSNSRSEMNVSTLELGDSALYLCASSLDGQGGTNEKLFFGSGTQLSVL.

This chain joins TRBV9 and TRBJ1-1, with TRBD1 as a possible D gene (5 bases). This CDR3 has 14 residues. Germline V gene data show CDR1 as SGDLS and CDR2 as YYNGEE. The germline V and J ends were trimmed by 0 bases and 4 bases, with 10 bases remaining between them. CDR3: CASSVGLGGTEAFF. In nucleotides, the CDR3 is TGTGCCAGCAGCGTAGGATTGGGGGGCACTGAAGCTTTCTTT.

The gene calls are TRBV7-3 and TRBJ1-1; 9 bases are shared with TRBD1. V lost 5 bases and J lost 1; bases outside the gene matches: 2. This CDR3 has 14 residues. Germline V lookup: CDR1 SGHTA, CDR2 FQGTGA. The CDR3 coding sequence is TGTGCCAGCAGCAAGACAGGGGGGAACACTGAAGCTTTCTTT. It translates to CASSKTGGNTEAFF.

J is TRBJ1-6 and V is TRBV19, with D maybe TRBD1 (6 bases). This CDR3 is built from 15 residues. The germline gives CDR1 LNHDA, CDR2 SQIVND (reference sequence). Trimming left V 6 bases short and J 7 bases short, with 16 bases between. The CDR3 sequence: CASSETGTRNSPLHF. CDR3 sequence (DNA): TGTGCCAGTAGCGAGACCGGGACACGGAATTCACCCCTCCACTTT. Filled out from reference TRBV19 and TRBJ1-6, the complete variable domain reads DGGITQSPKYLFRKEGQNVTLSCEQNLNHDAMYWYRQDPGQGLRLIYYSQIVNDFQKGDIAEGYSVSREKKESFPLTVTSAQKNPTAFYLCASSETGTRNSPLHFGNGTRLTVT.

The rearrangement joins TRBV10-3 to TRBJ1-5; 9 bases are shared with TRBD1. CDR1 and CDR2 (germline): ENHRY, SYGVKD. Germline trimming cut 0 bases from V and 5 bases from J; bases unmatched to any gene: 5. CDR3 size: 16 residues. The CDR3 DNA reads as TGTGCCATCAGTGAGTCGGCGACAGGGGGGGATCAGCCCCAGCATTTT. Its translation: CAISESATGGDQPQHF.

This chain uses TRBV27 with TRBJ2-6, with 7 nucleotides matching TRBD1. This CDR3 region has 18 residues. Germline lookup yields CDR1 MNHEY and CDR2 SMNVEV (reference sequence). V shed 6 bases and J 0 bases; nucleotides not matched to a gene: 11. The CDR3 DNA follows: TGTGCCAGCAGCCTGATGACAGGGATTGACTCTGGGGCCAACGTCCTGACTTTC. Translated: CASSLMTGIDSGANVLTF.